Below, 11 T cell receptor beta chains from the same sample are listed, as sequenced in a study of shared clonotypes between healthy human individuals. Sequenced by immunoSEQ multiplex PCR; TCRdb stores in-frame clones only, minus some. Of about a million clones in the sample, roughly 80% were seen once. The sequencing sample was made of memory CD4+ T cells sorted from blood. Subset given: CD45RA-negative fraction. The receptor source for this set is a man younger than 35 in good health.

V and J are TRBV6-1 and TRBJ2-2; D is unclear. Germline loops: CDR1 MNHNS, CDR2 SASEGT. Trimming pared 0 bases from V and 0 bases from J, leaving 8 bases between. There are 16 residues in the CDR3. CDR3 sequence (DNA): TGTGCCAGCAGTGAAGCCTTGACCGCGAACACCGGGGAGCTGTTTTTT. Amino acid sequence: CASSEALTANTGELFF.

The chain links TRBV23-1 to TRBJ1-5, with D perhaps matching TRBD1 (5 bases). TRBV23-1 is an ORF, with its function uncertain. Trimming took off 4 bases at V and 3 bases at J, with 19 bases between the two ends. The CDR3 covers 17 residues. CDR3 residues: CASSPRGLEEDNQPQHF. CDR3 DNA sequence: TGCGCCAGCAGTCCAAGGGGACTTGAGGAGGACAATCAGCCCCAGCATTTT.

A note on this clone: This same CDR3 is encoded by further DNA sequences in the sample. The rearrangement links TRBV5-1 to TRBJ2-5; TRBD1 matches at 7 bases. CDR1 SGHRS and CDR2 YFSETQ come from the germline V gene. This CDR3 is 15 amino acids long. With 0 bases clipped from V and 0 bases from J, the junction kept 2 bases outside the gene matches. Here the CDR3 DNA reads TGCGCCAGCAGCTTGGGAGACAGGGACCAAGAGACCCAGTACTTC. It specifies CASSLGDRDQETQYF.

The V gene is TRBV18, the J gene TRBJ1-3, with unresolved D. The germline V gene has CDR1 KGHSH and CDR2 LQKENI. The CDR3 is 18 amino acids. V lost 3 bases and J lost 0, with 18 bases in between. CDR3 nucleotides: TGTGCCAGCTCACCTAACCAACGCCGGTCGAGCTCTGGAAACACCATATATTTT. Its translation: CASSPNQRRSSSGNTIYF.

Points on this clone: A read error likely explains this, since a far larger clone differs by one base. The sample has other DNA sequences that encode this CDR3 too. The DNA for the CDR3 is TGTGCCAGTAGCCCTGAGACAGCTTCCTACGAGCAGTACTTC. Protein product: CASSPETASYEQYF. This rearrangement joins TRBV14 to TRBJ2-7, with a tentative D call TRBD1 (5 bases). This CDR3 spans 14 amino acids. Germline-derived CDR1 and CDR2 are SGHDN and FVKESK.

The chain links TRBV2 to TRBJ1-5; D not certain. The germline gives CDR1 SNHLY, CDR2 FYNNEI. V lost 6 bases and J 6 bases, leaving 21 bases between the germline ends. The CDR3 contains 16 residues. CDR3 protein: CASSPGRSLAGQPQHF. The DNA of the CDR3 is TGTGCCAGCAGCCCCGGACGTTCCCTAGCCGGTCAGCCCCAGCATTTT.

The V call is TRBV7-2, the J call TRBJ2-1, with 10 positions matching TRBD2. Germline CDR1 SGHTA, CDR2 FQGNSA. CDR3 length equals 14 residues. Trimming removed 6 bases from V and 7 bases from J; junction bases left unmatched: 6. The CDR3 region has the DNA TGTGCCAGCAGAAGCGGGGGGGCCGTTAATGAGCAGTTCTTC. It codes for CASRSGGAVNEQFF.

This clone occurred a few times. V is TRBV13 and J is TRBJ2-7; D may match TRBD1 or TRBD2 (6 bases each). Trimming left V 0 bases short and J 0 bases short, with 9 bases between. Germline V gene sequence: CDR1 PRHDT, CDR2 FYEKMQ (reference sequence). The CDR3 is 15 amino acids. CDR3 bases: TGTGCCAGCAGCTTAGGCGGGGGCGTCTCCTACGAGCAGTACTTC. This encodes CASSLGGGVSYEQYF. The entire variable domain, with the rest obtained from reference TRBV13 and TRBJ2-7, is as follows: AAGVIQSPRHLIKEKRETATLKCYPIPRHDTVYWYQQGPGQDPQFLISFYEKMQSDKGSIPDRFSAQQFSDYHSELNMSSLELGDSALYFCASSLGGGVSYEQYFGPGTRLTVT.

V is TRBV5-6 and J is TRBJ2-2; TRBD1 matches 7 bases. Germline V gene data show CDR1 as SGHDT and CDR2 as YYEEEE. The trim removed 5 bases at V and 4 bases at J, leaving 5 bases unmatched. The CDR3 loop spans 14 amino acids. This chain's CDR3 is CASRPDRITGELFF. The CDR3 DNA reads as TGTGCCAGCAGACCGGACAGGATCACCGGGGAGCTGTTTTTT.

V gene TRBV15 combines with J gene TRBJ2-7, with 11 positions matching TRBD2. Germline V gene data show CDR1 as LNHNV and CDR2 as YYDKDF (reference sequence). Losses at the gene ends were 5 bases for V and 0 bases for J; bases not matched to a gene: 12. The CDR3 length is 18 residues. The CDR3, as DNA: TGTGCCACCAGCCCAAACCCCCTTAGCGGGAGGGCCTCCTACGAGCAGTACTTC. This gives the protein CATSPNPLSGRASYEQYF.

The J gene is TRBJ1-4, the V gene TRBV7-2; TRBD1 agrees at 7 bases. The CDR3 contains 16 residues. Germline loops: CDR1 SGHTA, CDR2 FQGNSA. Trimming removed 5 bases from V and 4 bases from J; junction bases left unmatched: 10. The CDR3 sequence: CASSLGETGLNEKLFF. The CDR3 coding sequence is TGTGCCAGCAGCCTTGGGGAGACAGGGCTTAATGAAAAACTGTTTTTT.